This is a list of T cell receptor beta chains from one sample in a study of radiotherapy plus CTLA-4 blockade in lung cancer. Sequenced by immunoSEQ multiplex PCR; TCRdb stores in-frame clones only, minus some. The sample has about 95,000 clones, 82% seen once. Material: peripheral blood, obtained from a patient treated with radiotherapy plus ipilimumab. Receptors were obtained from a human donor with non-small cell lung cancer who had a partial response to radiotherapy plus ipilimumab. Both conserved end residues are part of each CDR3.

TRBJ2-7 | TRBV18 | CASSGQAYEQYF
TRBJ1-4 | TRBV15 | CATSRGRNEKLFF
TRBJ1-5 | TRBV5-5 | CASRAGQGGNQPQHF
TRBJ2-5 | TRBV18 | CASSPGSYETQYF
TRBJ1-1 | TRBV5-6 | CASSLERVNTEAFF
TRBJ2-5 | TRBV30 | CAWSVRAGGPPGETQYF
TRBJ2-7 | TRBV4-2 | CASSQGLAEGSYEQYF
TRBJ1-2 | TRBV19 | CASSVLGAGRGYTF
TRBJ1-1 | TRBV5-8 | CASSRTGAYEAFF
TRBJ1-1 | TRBV6-5 | CASSLRLNTEAFF
TRBJ2-1 | TRBV5-1 | CASSKTSGVNEQFF
TRBJ2-1 | TRBV4-1 | CASSQDLRDTYNEQFF
TRBJ2-7 | TRBV29-1 | CSVVGTSGRSYEQYF
TRBJ2-5 | TRBV9 | CASSAKTGARETQYF
TRBJ2-2 | TRBV28 | CASGAFGTGNTGELFF
TRBJ2-7 | TRBV7-2 | CASSGRTSGPSSYEQYF
TRBJ2-5 | TRBV4-2 | CASSLRAGGPETQYF
TRBJ2-7 | TRBV5-1 | CASSVGLRTYEQYF
TRBJ2-7 | TRBV19 | CASSQRVPYEQYF
TRBJ2-7 | TRBV25-1 | CASSDPGLAGVGYEQYF
TRBJ2-4 | TRBV19 | CASSISSGKNIQYF
TRBJ2-1 | TRBV5-1 | CASSPGTGGKSYNEQFF
TRBJ1-5 | TRBV28 | CASSWSGGEQPQHF
TRBJ1-3 | TRBV28 | CASSNPNTIYF
TRBJ1-2 | TRBV28 | CASSLVKPNYGYTF
TRBJ1-6 | TRBV18 | CASSPDITNSPLHF
TRBJ2-7 | TRBV28 | CASSSFGGGSYEQYF
TRBJ1-3 | TRBV7-8 | CASSPHRGEGNTIYF
TRBJ2-3 | TRBV7-9 | CASSSDRGLSGRTDTQYF
TRBJ2-7 | TRBV6-1 | CASSSGTRNEQYF
TRBJ2-2 | TRBV9 | CASGETSGSEAGELFF
TRBJ2-7 | TRBV13 | CASSLGRGSSYEQYF
TRBJ2-2 | TRBV6-5 | CASISTGSGGELFF
TRBJ2-3 | TRBV27 | CASSVLAGATDTQYF
TRBJ2-1 | TRBV5-1 | CASSSPRLAGGDEQFF
TRBJ2-5 | TRBV7-9 | CASSSWTGWQETQYF
TRBJ1-2 | TRBV5-6 | CASSSGSAYGYTF
TRBJ2-3 | TRBV6-5 | CASIFGQGTDTQYF
TRBJ2-1 | TRBV18 | CASSLGGQGNNEQFF
TRBJ2-2 | TRBV2 | CASSPTSGVTGELFF
TRBJ2-1 | TRBV19 | CASSIEGITYNEQFF
TRBJ1-1 | TRBV28 | CASSFPQGARAFF
TRBJ2-2 | TRBV7-9 | CASSPTSGTGTGELFF
TRBJ1-2 | TRBV6-5 | CASRQGGVEGYTF